Each of the 4 T cell receptor beta chains below was sequenced from the same sample in a study of T cells after posttransplantation cyclophosphamide. TCRdb keeps only in-frame clones here, not all; method: immunoSEQ multiplex PCR. Singletons are absent from the sample, which has approximately 39,000 clones. The sample consisted of PBMCs. The receptors here all came from a girl under 18 in good health, CMV-negative, and a related stem cell transplant donor.

This clone was detected many times. The genes are TRBV18 and TRBJ1-4; TRBD1 might be the D (6 bases). V shed 0 bases and J shed 6 bases, with 20 bases lying between them. CDR1 is KGHSH, CDR2 LQKENI, per germline. There are 18 residues in the CDR3. CDR3 amino acids: CASSPPPAITGIYEKLFF. The CDR3 DNA follows: TGTGCCAGCTCACCACCTCCCGCTATTACAGGGATTTATGAAAAACTGTTTTTT.

This clone was picked up many times. V usage is TRBV5-6 and J usage is TRBJ1-2; D gene unclear. The germline CDR1 and CDR2 sequences are SGHDT and YYEEEE. The V end was cut by 0 bases, the J end by 4 bases, with 10 bases between. The CDR3 is 14 residues long. CDR3 region: CASSLEQRSYGYTF. The CDR3 nucleotides read TGTGCCAGCAGCTTGGAGCAGAGGAGCTATGGCTACACCTTC.

This clone has at least ten counts. V usage is TRBV7-2 and J usage is TRBJ2-3; D gene unclear. Trimming took off 1 base at V and 9 bases at J, with 14 bases between the two ends. The V gene's germline CDR1 is SGHTA and CDR2 FQGNSA. The CDR3 extends over 14 amino acids. CDR3 region: CASSLGPPPRTQYF. CDR3 bases: TGTGCCAGCAGCTTAGGACCACCTCCTAGGACGCAGTATTTT.

The V gene is TRBV4-1, the J gene TRBJ2-3; weak D call: TRBD1 (5 bases). CDR1 is MGHRA, CDR2 YSYEKL, per germline. This CDR3 spans 13 amino acids. Trimming left V 4 bases short and J 6 bases short, with 11 bases between. CDR3 coding DNA: TGCGCCAGCAGCCCGACAGCTCAGGATACGCAGTATTTT. It encodes CASSPTAQDTQYF.